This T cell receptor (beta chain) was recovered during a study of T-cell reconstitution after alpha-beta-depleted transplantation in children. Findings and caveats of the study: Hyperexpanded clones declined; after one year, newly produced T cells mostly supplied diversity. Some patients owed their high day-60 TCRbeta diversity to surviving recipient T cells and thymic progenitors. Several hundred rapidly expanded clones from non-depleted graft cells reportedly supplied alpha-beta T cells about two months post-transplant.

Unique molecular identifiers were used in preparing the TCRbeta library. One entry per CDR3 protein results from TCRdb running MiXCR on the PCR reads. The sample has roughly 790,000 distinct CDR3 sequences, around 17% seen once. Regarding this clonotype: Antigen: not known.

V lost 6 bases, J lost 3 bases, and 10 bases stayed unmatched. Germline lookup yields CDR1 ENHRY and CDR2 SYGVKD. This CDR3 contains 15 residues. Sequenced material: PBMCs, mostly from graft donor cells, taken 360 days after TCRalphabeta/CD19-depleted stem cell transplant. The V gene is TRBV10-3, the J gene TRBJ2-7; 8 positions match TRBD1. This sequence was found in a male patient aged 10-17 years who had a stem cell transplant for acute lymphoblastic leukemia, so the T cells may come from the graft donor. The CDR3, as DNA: TGTGCCATCAGGGGGGACAGGAGGATAAACTACGAGCAGTACTTC. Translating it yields CAIRGDRRINYEQYF.